This T cell receptor (beta chain) comes out of a study of blood T cell repertoires in COVID-19. The repertoire was sequenced with immunoSEQ multiplex PCR; TCRdb's copy has only in-frame clones and lacks some. This table holds around 180,000 clones, roughly 88% found once. The sequence came from a man aged 55 to 70 with acute or convalescent COVID-19. The source material was peripheral blood.

The CDR3 protein is CASSPGGTKNIQYF. CDR3 nucleotides: TGTGCCAGCAGCCCCGGCGGAACCAAAAACATTCAGTACTTC. This sequence joins TRBV7-2 and TRBJ2-4; no reliable D call. The V end lost 5 bases, the J end lost 2 bases, and 10 bases lay between the germline ends. Germline CDR1 reads SGHTA; CDR2 reads FQGNSA. This CDR3 is 14 amino acids long. Based on the CDR3 plus reference TRBV7-2 and TRBJ2-4, the full variable domain is GAGVSQSPSNKVTEKGKDVELRCDPISGHTALYWYRQSLGQGLEFLIYFQGNSAPDKSGLPSDRFSAERTGGSVSTLTIQRTQQEDSAVYLCASSPGGTKNIQYFGAGTRLSVL.